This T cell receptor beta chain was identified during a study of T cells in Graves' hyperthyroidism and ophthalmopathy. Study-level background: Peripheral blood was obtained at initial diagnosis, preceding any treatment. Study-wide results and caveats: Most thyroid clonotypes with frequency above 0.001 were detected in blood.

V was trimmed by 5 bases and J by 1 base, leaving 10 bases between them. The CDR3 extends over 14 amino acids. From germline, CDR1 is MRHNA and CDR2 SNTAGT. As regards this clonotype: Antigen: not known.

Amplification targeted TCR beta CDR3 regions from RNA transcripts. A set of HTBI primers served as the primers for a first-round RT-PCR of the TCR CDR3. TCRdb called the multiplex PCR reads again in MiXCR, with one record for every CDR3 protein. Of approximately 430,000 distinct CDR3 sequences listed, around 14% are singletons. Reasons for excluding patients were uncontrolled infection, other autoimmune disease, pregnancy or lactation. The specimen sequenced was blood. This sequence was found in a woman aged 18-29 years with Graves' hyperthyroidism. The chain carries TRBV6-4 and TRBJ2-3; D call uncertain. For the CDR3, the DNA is TGTGCCAGCAGTATGAATGGGGGCACAGATACGCAGTATTTT. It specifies CASSMNGGTDTQYF.